Given below is one T cell receptor beta chain in context. In the original workflow: Reference gene primer amplification gave nucleated cell count estimates. Generated by immunoSEQ multiplex PCR, the TCRdb table keeps only in-frame clones and is missing some. For V, J and clone size, that table is used; D and trimming come from the DNA. Of about 81,000 clones in the sample, around 80% were seen once. The data are from a study of blood T cell repertoires in COVID-19. Trimming stripped 5 bases from V and 0 bases from J, with 8 bases between. Germline CDR1 reads SGHTA; CDR2 reads FQGNSA. The CDR3 extends over 14 amino acids.

This receptor was obtained from a human donor in a cohort sampled during active COVID-19. This chain links TRBV7-2 with TRBJ1-3; no clear D. The sequenced sample was peripheral blood. CDR3 amino acids: CASSRGSSGNTIYF. The CDR3 DNA is TGTGCCAGCAGCCGCGGGAGCTCTGGAAACACCATATATTTT. The whole variable domain, remainder taken from reference TRBV7-2 and TRBJ1-3, is GAGVSQSPSNKVTEKGKDVELRCDPISGHTALYWYRQSLGQGLEFLIYFQGNSAPDKSGLPSDRFSAERTGGSVSTLTIQRTQQEDSAVYLCASSRGSSGNTIYFGEGSWLTVV.